This entry lists 26 T cell receptor beta chains sequenced from one sample in a study of a mutant IDH1 vaccine in newly diagnosed glioma. Documented time point: week 23, last vaccination. A single vaccine dose contained 300 ug of mutant IDH1 20-mer peptide, and topical imiquimod was used with it. Assay: immunoSEQ multiplex PCR; the TCRdb copy retains only in-frame clones and omits some. This sample carries tens of thousands of clones, 80% of them seen once, and the ten largest clones take 5% to 7.5%. No antigen is known for these receptors. Sequences were derived from PBMCs, sampled from a glioma patient whose treatment included an IDH1 peptide vaccine. The receptors stem from a man aged 40-49 years with glioma.

The chain uses TRBV10-3 and TRBJ1-6; a weak D match, TRBD1 (5 bases). The CDR3 sequence is 15 residues long. Germline-derived CDR1 and CDR2 are ENHRY and SYGVKD. Between the trimmed V and J ends, which lost 6 bases and 2 bases, there was a span of 11 bases. The CDR3 loop is CAISGAGTYNSPLHF. The CDR3 bases are TGTGCCATCAGCGGAGCAGGGACCTATAATTCACCCCTCCACTTT.

The chain joins TRBV4-1 to TRBJ2-2, with D tentatively TRBD1 or TRBD2 (5 bases each). This CDR3 contains 15 residues. Germline V lookup: CDR1 MGHRA, CDR2 YSYEKL. Trimming shortened V by 3 bases and J by 8 bases, and 16 bases separated the two germline ends. CDR3 nucleotides: TGCGCCAGCAGCCATCCTCGGATCGGGGCGGGGGAGCTGTTTTTT. Protein: CASSHPRIGAGELFF.

The CDR3 sequence is CASSPGTYGYTF. The CDR3 bases are TGTGCCAGCAGCCCAGGCACCTATGGCTACACCTTC. The genes are TRBV7-9 and TRBJ1-2; no firm D call. The length of the CDR3 is 12 residues. The germline V gene encodes CDR1 SEHNR and CDR2 FQNEAQ (reference sequence). Trimming removed 5 bases at V and 4 bases at J, with 8 bases between.

In its sample, this clone was seen once. The chain uses TRBV7-9 and TRBJ1-1; D unresolved. Per germline, CDR1 SEHNR and CDR2 FQNEAQ (reference sequence). The germline V and J ends were trimmed by 5 bases and 1 base, with 8 bases remaining between them. This CDR3 comprises 13 residues. CDR3 in DNA: TGTGCCAGCAGCGTACAGCAGAACACTGAAGCTTTCTTT. It is translated as CASSVQQNTEAFF.

The V and J genes are TRBV4-2 and TRBJ1-6; tentatively, D is TRBD1 (6 bases). Germline lookup yields CDR1 LGHNA and CDR2 YNFKEQ. The CDR3 spans 16 residues. V gave up 0 bases and J gave up 9 bases, with 15 bases separating them. CDR3 DNA sequence: TGTGCCAGCAGCCAAGATAGCGCACAGGGCTTTTCACCCCTCCACTTT. Amino acid sequence: CASSQDSAQGFSPLHF.

The chain has TRBV14 and TRBJ2-5; TRBD2 might be the D (6 bases). Trimming removed 3 bases from V and 5 bases from J, with 10 bases in between. There are 13 residues in the CDR3. Germline CDR1 reads SGHDN; CDR2 reads FVKESK. CDR3 sequence: CASSQGLWETQYF. CDR3 nucleotides: TGTGCCAGCAGCCAGGGACTGTGGGAGACCCAGTACTTC.

The V call is TRBV4-2, the J call TRBJ2-3, with 8 bases identical to TRBD2. V shed 0 bases, J shed 5 bases, and the junction held 7 bases outside the gene matches. Germline CDR1 reads LGHNA; CDR2 reads YNFKEQ. The CDR3 contains 16 residues. CDR3 sequence: CASSQDQSGGVDTQYF. The CDR3 coding sequence is TGTGCCAGCAGCCAAGATCAGAGCGGGGGAGTAGATACGCAGTATTTT.

V is TRBV30 and J is TRBJ2-1; D ambiguous. The CDR3 runs 11 residues. Trimming removed 0 bases at V and 9 bases at J, with 6 bases between. Germline CDR1 and CDR2: GTSNPN and SVGIG (reference sequence). This CDR3 is CAWSVRTEQFF. Written as DNA, the CDR3 is TGTGCCTGGAGTGTCCGAACTGAGCAGTTCTTC.

The chain joins TRBV6-1 to TRBJ2-3, with no clear D. The CDR3 is 13 residues long. V was trimmed by 7 bases and J by 2 bases, leaving 10 bases between them. The V gene's germline CDR1 is MNHNS and CDR2 SASEGT. The CDR3 DNA sequence: TGTGCCAGCACGACATACCCCACAGATACGCAGTATTTT. This sequence encodes CASTTYPTDTQYF.

This clone was seen a few times. The chain couples TRBV11-1 to TRBJ2-5; 7 bases fit TRBD2. V trimming: 4 bases; J trimming: 5 bases; junction bases outside the gene matches: 16. Germline CDR1 is SGHAT and CDR2 is FQDESV (reference sequence). The CDR3 extends over 17 amino acids. CDR3 loop: CASSSRYSSGPRETQYF. The CDR3, as DNA: TGTGCCAGCAGCTCGAGGTATTCTAGCGGCCCGAGGGAGACCCAGTACTTC. The variable domain in full, with the rest retrieved from reference TRBV11-1 and TRBJ2-5, is EAEVAQSPRYKITEKSQAVAFWCDPISGHATLYWYRQILGQGPELLVQFQDESVVDDSQLPKDRFSAERLKGVDSTLKIQPAELGDSAMYLCASSSRYSSGPRETQYFGPGTRLLVL.

V and J are TRBV7-9 and TRBJ2-5, with 9 nucleotides matching TRBD2. The junction had 4 bases not matched to a gene; V was cut back by 7 bases and J by 1 base. The CDR3 has 14 amino acids. The germline gives CDR1 SEHNR, CDR2 FQNEAQ (reference sequence). This chain's CDR3 is CASNLAGSQETQYF. Written as DNA, the CDR3 is TGTGCCAGCAACCTAGCGGGGTCCCAAGAGACCCAGTACTTC.

The V and J genes are TRBV6-1 and TRBJ1-2; the D gene is possibly TRBD1 (5 bases). V lost 5 bases and J 0 bases, leaving 13 bases between the germline ends. The CDR3 runs 15 residues. Germline V gene lookup returns CDR1 MNHNS and CDR2 SASEGT. CDR3 amino acids: CASSRDSIPNYGYTF. DNA of the CDR3: TGTGCCAGCAGTAGAGACAGTATTCCTAACTATGGCTACACCTTC.

This rearrangement joins TRBV5-1 to TRBJ2-3; a weak D match, TRBD2 (5 bases). The CDR3 extends over 13 amino acids. With 5 bases removed from V and 4 bases from J, the gap between germline ends came to 11 bases. The V gene's germline CDR1 is SGHRS and CDR2 YFSETQ. The CDR3 DNA sequence: TGCGCCAGCAGGAGTTTGGAGGCAGATACGCAGTATTTT. Protein: CASRSLEADTQYF. Looking up the rest from reference TRBV5-1 and TRBJ2-3 gives the full variable domain: KAGVTQTPRYLIKTRGQQVTLSCSPISGHRSVSWYQQTPGQGLQFLFEYFSETQRNKGNFPGRFSGRQFSNSRSEMNVSTLELGDSALYLCASRSLEADTQYFGPGTRLTVL.

The genes are TRBV18 and TRBJ2-5, with D tentatively TRBD1 or TRBD2 (6 bases each). Germline CDR1 KGHSH, CDR2 LQKENI. V lost 6 bases and J 4 bases, leaving 18 bases between the germline ends. This CDR3 is 15 amino acids long. The CDR3 region has the DNA TGTGCCAGCTCGCCTCGGGGGCAGGGCGGAGAGACCCAGTACTTC. The encoded protein is CASSPRGQGGETQYF.

V usage is TRBV1 and J usage is TRBJ2-2. TRBV1 is a listed pseudogene. The CDR3 consists of 14 residues. CDR3 sequence: CTSSPMSSTGELFF. CDR3 nucleotides: TGCACCAGCAGCCCTATGAGCAGCACCGGGGAGCTGTTTTTT.

The rearrangement links TRBV5-6 to TRBJ1-1; 9 bases match TRBD1. This CDR3 spans 16 amino acids. Germline V lookup: CDR1 SGHDT, CDR2 YYEEEE. Trimming cost V 4 bases and J 1 base; bases outside gene matches: 8. In DNA, the CDR3 is TGTGCCAGCAGCCGAAGAATGGGACAGGGGAACACTGAAGCTTTCTTT. Amino acid sequence: CASSRRMGQGNTEAFF.

The chain couples TRBV19 to TRBJ2-2; 7 bases are shared with TRBD1. The CDR3 is 14 residues long. Germline V gives CDR1 LNHDA, CDR2 SQIVND (reference sequence). V shed 6 bases and J 3 bases; nucleotides not matched to a gene: 4. In DNA, the CDR3 is TGTGCCAGTAGAAGGGACAGACACACCGGGGAGCTGTTTTTT. Its translation is CASRRDRHTGELFF.

This clone was recorded only once. V is TRBV6-5 and J is TRBJ1-3; TRBD1 matches at 9 bases. This CDR3 contains 14 residues. V shed 6 bases and J 1 base; nucleotides not matched to a gene: 1. Per germline, CDR1 MNHEY and CDR2 SVGAGI. CDR3 residues: CASRGTGSGNTIYF. The CDR3 region has the DNA TGTGCCAGCAGAGGGACAGGGTCTGGAAACACCATATATTTT.

The chain links TRBV5-5 to TRBJ1-1; no reliable D call. CDR1 and CDR2 (germline): SGHKS, YYEKEE (reference sequence). This CDR3 contains 15 residues. Trimming removed 4 bases from V and 1 base from J, with 14 bases in between. CDR3 DNA: TGTGCCAGCAGCAAGGCCCCCGGGAGGAACACTGAAGCTTTCTTT. Its translation is CASSKAPGRNTEAFF.

The V gene is TRBV6-5, the J gene TRBJ2-7, with 7 bases identical to TRBD1. With V trimmed by 6 bases and J by 5 bases, 10 bases remained unmatched. This CDR3 contains 14 residues. Per the germline V gene, CDR1 is MNHEY and CDR2 is SVGAGI. The CDR3 DNA is TGTGCCAGCAGGAGCTGGGGACAGCACGACGAGCAGTACTTC. It is translated as CASRSWGQHDEQYF.

Concerning this clone: The junction differs from germline at one of its ends, possibly a read error. Other DNA sequences of this sample code for an identical CDR3. The rearrangement joins TRBV2 to TRBJ1-2; no definite D call. Germline assignment: CDR1 SNHLY and CDR2 FYNNEI. The CDR3 has 12 residues. The CDR3 spells CASSQANYGYTF. The DNA of the CDR3 is TGTGCCAGCAGTCAAGCTAACTATGGCTACACCTTC.

CDR3 sequence: CASRQENYGYTF. CDR3 DNA: TGTGCCAGCAGACAAGAAAACTATGGCTACACCTTC. The chain couples TRBV6-5 to TRBJ1-2; D unclear. V shed 6 bases and J shed 2 bases, with 7 bases lying between them. CDR3 size: 12 residues. Germline V gene sequence: CDR1 MNHEY, CDR2 SVGAGI.

This chain uses TRBV4-2 with TRBJ2-7; D remains ambiguous. V dropped 0 bases and J dropped 2 bases, with 5 bases sitting between them. CDR3 length: 13 residues. Germline V CDR1 and CDR2: LGHNA, YNFKEQ. The CDR3 loop is CASSQEIAYEQYF. CDR3 coding DNA: TGTGCCAGCAGCCAAGAGATTGCCTACGAGCAGTACTTC.

The V gene is TRBV6-5, the J gene TRBJ1-4; 9 bases are shared with TRBD1. The V segment lost 6 bases and the J segment 5 bases; nucleotides outside the gene matches: 7. The CDR3 spans 15 residues. Germline CDR1 reads MNHEY; CDR2 reads SVGAGI. The CDR3 region is CASSSPGTGNEKLFF. CDR3 nucleotides: TGTGCCAGCAGCTCCCCCGGGACAGGGAATGAAAAACTGTTTTTT.

The chain has TRBV27 and TRBJ1-2; TRBD1 agrees at 11 bases. CDR3 size: 15 residues. The V segment lost 2 bases and the J segment 7 bases; nucleotides outside the gene matches: 6. The germline V gene has CDR1 MNHEY and CDR2 SMNVEV (reference sequence). CDR3: CASSLGDRGLGGYTF. CDR3 bases: TGTGCCAGCAGTTTAGGGGACAGGGGGTTGGGTGGCTACACCTTC.

This clone was observed once. The chain couples TRBV2 to TRBJ1-4; D not resolved. The CDR3 length is 15 residues. Germline V lookup: CDR1 SNHLY, CDR2 FYNNEI. The V gene lost 7 bases and the J gene lost 5 bases, with 17 bases spanning the gap. CDR3 residues: CASNILSGRNEKLFF. As DNA, the CDR3 is TGTGCCAGCAACATCCTGTCCGGACGGAATGAAAAACTGTTTTTT.